The clone carrying this TCR beta chain appeared many times. Its antigen remains unidentified. Germline V gene sequence: CDR1 LNHNV, CDR2 YYDKDF (reference sequence). V shed 0 bases, J shed 1 base, and the junction held 10 bases outside the gene matches. This CDR3 contains 18 residues. TCR beta CDR3 amplification used multiplex PCR with 32 V and 13 J primers. One entry per CDR3 protein results from TCRdb running MiXCR on the multiplex PCR reads. This sample has over 30,000 distinct CDR3 sequences, with around 30% found just once. This entry comes from a study of immune heterogeneity within non-small cell lung tumors. Study summary: With respect to histology, the tumors encompassed a few squamous cell carcinomas, under 11 non-squamous carcinomas and 1 not otherwise specified.

Findings of the study overall: Largely, high-frequency T-cell receptor beta clonotypes differed from one individual patient to another. The study found identical dominant CDR3 beta clonotypes recurring across tumor sites within a patient, alongside site-unique high-frequency clones.

Bulk tumor gDNA, 450 to 650 ng per sample, served as the TCR template. Widely spaced biopsies, several per primary tumor, were obtained at surgery. Curative operations were performed on patients who had untreated, newly diagnosed non-small cell lung cancer. The donor pool consisted of newly diagnosed non-small cell lung cancer patients who were having surgery with curative intent. The receptor was isolated from a man aged 35-49 years with non-small cell lung cancer. The chain joins TRBV15 to TRBJ1-2; 8 nucleotides agree with TRBD1. The specimen was lung tumor tissue. CDR3 DNA: TGTGCCACCAGCAGAGAACGGGCAGGGGGCCGTTTTAACTATGGCTACACCTTC. Protein sequence: CATSRERAGGRFNYGYTF.